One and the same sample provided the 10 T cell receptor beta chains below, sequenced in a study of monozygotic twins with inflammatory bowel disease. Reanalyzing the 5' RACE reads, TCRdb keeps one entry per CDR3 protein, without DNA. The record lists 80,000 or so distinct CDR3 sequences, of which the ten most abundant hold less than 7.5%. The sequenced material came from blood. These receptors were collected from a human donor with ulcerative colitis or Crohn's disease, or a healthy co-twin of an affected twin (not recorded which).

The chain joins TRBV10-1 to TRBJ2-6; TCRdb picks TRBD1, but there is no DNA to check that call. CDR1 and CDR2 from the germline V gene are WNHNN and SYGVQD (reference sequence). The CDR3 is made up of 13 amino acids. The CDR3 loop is CASRASGANVLTF.

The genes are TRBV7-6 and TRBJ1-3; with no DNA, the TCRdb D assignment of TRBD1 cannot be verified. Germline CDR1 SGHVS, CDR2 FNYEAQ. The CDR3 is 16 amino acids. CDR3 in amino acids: CASSHLWTGSGNTIYF.

The chain's CDR3 is CASTPDSRGPYEQYF. V gene TRBV5-1 combines with J gene TRBJ2-7; TCRdb's D call, TRBD2, is unchecked because there is no DNA. CDR1 SGHRS and CDR2 YFSETQ come from the germline V gene. The CDR3 has 15 residues.

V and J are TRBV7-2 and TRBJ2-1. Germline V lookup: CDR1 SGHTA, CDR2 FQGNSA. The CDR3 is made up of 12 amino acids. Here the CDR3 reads CASRNSEAKQFF.

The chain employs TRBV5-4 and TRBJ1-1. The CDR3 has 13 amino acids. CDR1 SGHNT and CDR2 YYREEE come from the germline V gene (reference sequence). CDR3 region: CASSLDRVKSAFF.

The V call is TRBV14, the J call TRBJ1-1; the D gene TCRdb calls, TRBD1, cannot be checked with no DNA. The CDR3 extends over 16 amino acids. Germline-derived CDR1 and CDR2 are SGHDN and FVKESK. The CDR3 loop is CASSRPGGIGRTEAFF.

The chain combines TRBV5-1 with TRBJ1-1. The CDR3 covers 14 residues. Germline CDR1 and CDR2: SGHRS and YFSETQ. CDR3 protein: CASSPGGTNTEAFF.

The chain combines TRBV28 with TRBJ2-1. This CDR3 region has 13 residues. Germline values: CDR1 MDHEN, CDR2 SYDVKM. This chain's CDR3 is CASSDDFLNEQFF.

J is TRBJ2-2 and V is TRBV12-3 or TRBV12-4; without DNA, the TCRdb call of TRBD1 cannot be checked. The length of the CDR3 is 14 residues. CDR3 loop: CASNRDRGPGELFF.

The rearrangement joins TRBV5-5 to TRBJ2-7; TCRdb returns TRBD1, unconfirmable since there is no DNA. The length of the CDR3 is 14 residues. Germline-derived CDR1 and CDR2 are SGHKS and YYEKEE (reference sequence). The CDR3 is CASSLGAPSYEQYF.